The 27 T cell receptor beta chains below all came from one sample that was sequenced in a study of T cell changes during pregnancy in multiple sclerosis. This table comes from immunoSEQ multiplex PCR, and its TCRdb copy is limited to in-frame clones, with some not included. This sample has some 97,000 clones; roughly nine tenths occur once, and the top ten carry more than 0.95%. The source was peripheral blood, collected in the second trimester of pregnancy. The receptors derive from a female donor with multiple sclerosis, enrolled in a pregnancy study.

The rearrangement links TRBV19 to TRBJ2-2; TRBD2 agrees at 15 bases. The germline V gene encodes CDR1 LNHDA and CDR2 SQIVND (reference sequence). CDR3 length equals 16 residues. J lost 10 bases, V lost 2 bases, and 5 bases had no gene match. The CDR3 here is CASSIIWTSGRVELFF. The DNA for the CDR3 is TGTGCCAGTAGTATAATTTGGACTAGCGGGAGGGTGGAGCTGTTTTTT.

The gene calls are TRBV5-1 and TRBJ1-6; the match to TRBD1 covers 8 bases. Trimming at V came to 0 bases and at J to 10 bases, leaving 9 bases not matched to a gene. There are 16 residues in the CDR3. From germline, CDR1 is SGHRS and CDR2 YFSETQ. The chain's CDR3 is CASSLEAGGGLSPLHF. CDR3 in DNA: TGCGCCAGCAGCTTGGAGGCAGGGGGCGGCCTATCACCCCTCCACTTT. The full variable domain, in which reference TRBV5-1 and TRBJ1-6 provide the parts outside the CDR3, is KAGVTQTPRYLIKTRGQQVTLSCSPISGHRSVSWYQQTPGQGLQFLFEYFSETQRNKGNFPGRFSGRQFSNSRSEMNVSTLELGDSALYLCASSLEAGGGLSPLHFGNGTRLTVT.

This chain uses TRBV7-9 with TRBJ1-1; no definite D call. CDR3 length: 14 residues. V dropped 5 bases and J dropped 5 bases, with 15 bases sitting between them. Looked up from germline, CDR1 is SEHNR and CDR2 is FQNEAQ (reference sequence). CDR3 loop: CASSPSGSGTEAFF. The CDR3 bases are TGTGCCAGCAGCCCTTCGGGGTCCGGGACTGAAGCTTTCTTT.

V gene TRBV5-4 combines with J gene TRBJ2-1; D gene ambiguous. The germline gives CDR1 SGHNT, CDR2 YYREEE (reference sequence). This CDR3 comprises 13 residues. V lost 0 bases to trimming and J lost 7 bases, with 8 bases between them. CDR3 DNA: TGTGCCAGCAGCTTGGGGGCCGAAAATGAGCAGTTCTTC. Translation: CASSLGAENEQFF.

The J gene is TRBJ2-7, the V gene TRBV19, with 12 bases fitting TRBD1. This CDR3 comprises 17 residues. The germline CDR1 and CDR2 sequences are LNHDA and SQIVND (reference sequence). The junction had 13 bases not matched to a gene; V was cut back by 4 bases and J by 6 bases. The CDR3 sequence: CASSRGDRGRGLGEQYF. The CDR3 region has the DNA TGTGCCAGTAGTAGAGGGGACAGGGGGCGTGGATTGGGCGAGCAGTACTTC.

The chain employs TRBV2 and TRBJ2-3; TRBD1 agrees at 9 bases. CDR3 size: 15 residues. Trimming removed 2 bases from V and 4 bases from J; junction bases left unmatched: 4. In germline, CDR1 is SNHLY, CDR2 FYNNEI. The CDR3 bases are TGTGCCAGCAGTGAAAGACAGGGGGGCCCAGATACGCAGTATTTT. Amino acid sequence: CASSERQGGPDTQYF.

The CDR3 coding sequence is TGTGCCAGTAGTATCAGTTCTCTAGCGGGTTACTACAATGAGCAGTTCTTC. Protein sequence: CASSISSLAGYYNEQFF. The J gene is TRBJ2-1, the V gene TRBV19, with TRBD2 matching over 8 bases. Germline V gives CDR1 LNHDA, CDR2 SQIVND (reference sequence). Trimming at V came to 3 bases and at J to 3 bases, leaving 10 bases not matched to a gene. The CDR3 contains 17 residues.

This rearrangement joins TRBV2 to TRBJ2-1, with 8 bases matching TRBD2. CDR1 SNHLY and CDR2 FYNNEI come from the germline V gene. V gave up 8 bases and J gave up 5 bases; unmatched junction bases: 11. This CDR3 has 15 amino acids. This CDR3 is CASLPGGVRDNEQFF. As DNA, the CDR3 is TGTGCCAGCCTACCCGGGGGGGTTAGGGACAATGAGCAGTTCTTC.

J is TRBJ1-1 and V is TRBV2; no definite D call. CDR1 is SNHLY and CDR2 is FYNNEI in the germline V gene. V was trimmed by 2 bases and J by 0 bases, leaving 7 bases between them. CDR3 size: 14 residues. CDR3 nucleotide sequence: TGTGCCAGCAGTGAACACTACTTGAACACTGAAGCTTTCTTT. Its translation: CASSEHYLNTEAFF.

This clone was detected only once. The chain combines TRBV27 with TRBJ2-7; perhaps TRBD1 as D (6 bases). Germline CDR1 and CDR2: MNHEY and SMNVEV (reference sequence). Trimming took off 6 bases at V and 2 bases at J, with 14 bases between the two ends. The CDR3 has 14 residues. In nucleotides, the CDR3 is TGTGCCAGCAGCCCCGCAAGGGGGACCTACGAGCAGTACTTC. Translation: CASSPARGTYEQYF.

The CDR3 DNA sequence: TGTGCCAGCTCAAATGGTCGGGATACGCAGTATTTT. Translating gives CASSNGRDTQYF. The gene calls are TRBV18 and TRBJ2-3; D gene unclear. Germline CDR1 and CDR2: KGHSH and LQKENI. The CDR3 runs 12 residues. V lost 5 bases and J lost 6, with 9 bases in between.

The rearrangement links TRBV28 to TRBJ2-1; tentatively, D is TRBD2 (6 bases). Trimming shortened V by 3 bases and J by 2 bases, and 11 bases separated the two germline ends. The CDR3 contains 15 residues. Germline CDR1 reads MDHEN; CDR2 reads SYDVKM. The CDR3 here is CASSFGGSAYNEQFF. In DNA, the CDR3 is TGTGCCAGCAGTTTCGGGGGATCGGCCTACAATGAGCAGTTCTTC. Drawing the rest from reference TRBV28 and TRBJ2-1, the complete variable domain is DVKVTQSSRYLVKRTGEKVFLECVQDMDHENMFWYRQDPGLGLRLIYFSYDVKMKEKGDIPEGYSVSREKKERFSLILESASTNQTSMYLCASSFGGSAYNEQFFGPGTRLTVL.

CDR3 coding DNA: TGTGCCAGCAGTCTAAAACCGGGACACGGGCTCTATGGCTACACCTTC. Protein: CASSLKPGHGLYGYTF. This chain uses TRBV27 with TRBJ1-2; D might be TRBD1 (6 bases). The CDR3 covers 16 residues. The germline gives CDR1 MNHEY, CDR2 SMNVEV (reference sequence). The ends were cut back, 5 bases at V and 4 bases at J, with 20 bases in the middle.

This chain links TRBV28 with TRBJ2-7, with 10 bases matching TRBD2. This CDR3 spans 15 amino acids. Germline V CDR1 and CDR2: MDHEN, SYDVKM. V was pared by 8 bases and J by 7 bases, with 14 bases of the junction left unmatched. The CDR3 loop is CASDSSGSPLEEQYF. In DNA, the CDR3 is TGTGCCAGCGATTCTAGCGGGAGTCCCCTAGAGGAGCAGTACTTC.

The chain is built from TRBV5-1 and TRBJ1-2; a weak D match, TRBD1 (6 bases). Germline V lookup: CDR1 SGHRS, CDR2 YFSETQ. The V end was cut by 0 bases, the J end by 7 bases, with 7 bases between. The CDR3 totals 12 residues. In DNA form, the CDR3 reads TGCGCCAGCAGCTTGGGAGGGGGTGGCTACACCTTC. This translates into CASSLGGGGYTF.

The chain has TRBV6-5 and TRBJ2-7; TRBD2 matches 7 bases. The V gene end was trimmed by 0 bases and the J gene end by 4 bases; junction bases not matched to a gene: 3. The CDR3 loop spans 14 amino acids. CDR1 is MNHEY, CDR2 SVGAGI, per germline. DNA of the CDR3: TGTGCCAGCAGTTACTCGAGGACTAGGTACGAGCAGTACTTC. Protein product: CASSYSRTRYEQYF.

The chain has TRBV28 and TRBJ2-6, with a possible D match to TRBD1 (6 bases). Germline V lookup: CDR1 MDHEN, CDR2 SYDVKM. V was trimmed by 2 bases and J by 0 bases, leaving 11 bases between them. The CDR3 consists of 17 residues. CDR3 nucleotides: TGTGCCAGCAGTTTACAGGGGCCAGGCTCTGGGGCCAACGTCCTGACTTTC. Residues: CASSLQGPGSGANVLTF. Together with reference TRBV28 and TRBJ2-6, the CDR3 gives the full variable domain: DVKVTQSSRYLVKRTGEKVFLECVQDMDHENMFWYRQDPGLGLRLIYFSYDVKMKEKGDIPEGYSVSREKKERFSLILESASTNQTSMYLCASSLQGPGSGANVLTFGAGSRLTVL.

This clone is a singleton in its sample. This CDR3 is CASSQGQGALADTQYF. The CDR3 DNA follows: TGTGCCAGCAGCCAGGGACAGGGGGCGTTGGCAGATACGCAGTATTTT. The V gene is TRBV5-6, the J gene TRBJ2-3; 12 bases map to TRBD1. Germline V gene sequence: CDR1 SGHDT, CDR2 YYEEEE. The ends lost 4 bases at V and 4 bases at J; junction bases unmatched: 7. This CDR3 contains 16 residues.

The CDR3 region is CASREGATNTEAFF. The CDR3 DNA sequence: TGTGCCAGCAGAGAAGGGGCCACGAACACTGAAGCTTTCTTT. The V and J genes are TRBV28 and TRBJ1-1; a weak D match, TRBD1 (5 bases). This CDR3 is built from 14 residues. Germline V CDR1 and CDR2: MDHEN, SYDVKM. V was cut by 6 bases and J by 1 base, with 12 bases left in between.

The chain recombines TRBV7-8 with TRBJ1-2, with D perhaps TRBD1 (6 bases). The V gene's germline CDR1 is SGHVS and CDR2 FQNEAQ. V lost 5 bases and J lost 3, with 7 bases in between. CDR3 length: 12 amino acids. The CDR3 DNA follows: TGTGCCAGCAGCCACAGGGACTATGGCTACACCTTC. Its protein product is CASSHRDYGYTF.

The V and J genes are TRBV30 and TRBJ1-6; D remains unclear. Germline assignment: CDR1 GTSNPN and CDR2 SVGIG (reference sequence). CDR3 length: 14 amino acids. Trimming left V 2 bases short and J 4 bases short, with 9 bases between. The CDR3 DNA follows: TGTGCCTGGAGTAACGCCCGGTATAATTCACCCCTCCACTTT. It codes for CAWSNARYNSPLHF.

The gene calls are TRBV5-1 and TRBJ2-7, with 9 bases that match TRBD1. This CDR3 contains 14 residues. Germline V lookup: CDR1 SGHRS, CDR2 YFSETQ. Trimming took 3 bases from V and 6 from J; bases not matched to a gene: 7. As DNA, the CDR3 is TGCGCCAGCAGCTCGCGGACAGGGGTTAGCGAGCAGTACTTC. Translation gives CASSSRTGVSEQYF.

The CDR3 DNA follows: TGCAGTGCTAAGGGGTGGAACATTCAGTACTTC. Translation gives CSAKGWNIQYF. The genes are TRBV20-1 and TRBJ2-4, with D tentatively TRBD1 (5 bases). Trimming pared 4 bases from V and 7 bases from J, leaving 8 bases between. The CDR3 extends over 11 amino acids. The V gene's germline CDR1 is DFQATT and CDR2 SNEGSKA (reference sequence).

The rearrangement uses TRBV25-1 and TRBJ2-3; TRBD2 agrees at 7 bases. V lost 5 bases to trimming and J lost 0 bases; unmatched junction nucleotides: 11. CDR3 size: 17 residues. Per the germline V gene, CDR1 is MGHDK and CDR2 is SYGVNS. CDR3 amino acids: CASSPYGGSGSTDTQYF. CDR3 coding DNA: TGTGCCAGCAGTCCGTACGGCGGGAGTGGTAGCACAGATACGCAGTATTTT.

This chain links TRBV27 with TRBJ1-2; tentatively, D is TRBD1 (6 bases). V lost 6 bases to trimming and J lost 6 bases, with 14 bases between them. CDR1 MNHEY and CDR2 SMNVEV come from the germline V gene (reference sequence). This CDR3 is 13 amino acids long. CDR3 loop: CASSLRGSHGYTF. The CDR3 nucleotides are TGTGCCAGCAGCCTTAGGGGGTCTCATGGCTACACCTTC.

The chain has TRBV6-5 and TRBJ2-6; D might be TRBD1 (6 bases). The CDR3 has 15 residues. Trimming shortened V by 6 bases and J by 0 bases, and 9 bases separated the two germline ends. CDR1 is MNHEY and CDR2 is SVGAGI in the germline V gene. The DNA for the CDR3 is TGTGCCAGCAGGACAGGTTACTCTGGGGCCAACGTCCTGACTTTC. Its translation: CASRTGYSGANVLTF.

V usage is TRBV7-2 and J usage is TRBJ2-7, with D possibly matching TRBD2 (5 bases). The CDR3 runs 14 residues. Trimming removed 1 base from V and 6 bases from J, with 13 bases in between. The germline gives CDR1 SGHTA, CDR2 FQGNSA. DNA of the CDR3: TGTGCCAGCAGCTTAGGGGTAGGACTTGGCGAGCAGTACTTC. It specifies CASSLGVGLGEQYF.